Given below is one T cell receptor beta chain in context. Trimming stripped 3 bases from V and 7 bases from J, with 9 bases between. CDR3 length: 12 residues. The germline V gene encodes CDR1 SGHAT and CDR2 FQNNGV. While infection was still active, Seattle patients were enrolled and then followed longitudinally. The method was immunoSEQ multiplex PCR; TCRdb's version includes in-frame clones alone and lacks a portion of them. The sample holds 300,000 to 400,000 clones; almost 90% are singletons and the top ten take less than 3.5%. These data belong to a study of blood T cell repertoires in COVID-19. Study overall: Samples came from the United States, Italy and Spain, spanning acute and convalescent COVID-19.

This clonotype was sampled from a woman in her 30s with COVID-19, enrolled during active disease. Material: peripheral blood. The V and J genes are TRBV11-2 and TRBJ1-2; D unclear. CDR3 protein: CASSFEAAGYTF. The CDR3 coding sequence is TGTGCCAGCAGCTTCGAGGCCGCTGGCTACACCTTC.